The present entry profiles one TCR beta chain with its context. This record belongs to a study of blood T cell repertoires in COVID-19. Participant ages covered roughly 18 to 90 years across approximately 25 US areas. Clinical history as reported by participants underpinned cohort assignment. Profiled with immunoSEQ multiplex PCR; TCRdb holds only in-frame clones, not every one. The data show approximately 240,000 clones, over 80% seen once. Sequenced material: PBMCs or T cells enriched from blood (not recorded which). The TCR sequence derives from a woman between 18 and 30 years old who had recovered from COVID-19.

The CDR3 DNA reads as TGTGCCAGCAGCGGAAACACAGCAGATACGCAGTATTTT. Amino acid sequence: CASSGNTADTQYF. This chain uses TRBV25-1 with TRBJ2-3, with no clear D. The CDR3 loop spans 13 amino acids. The germline gives CDR1 MGHDK, CDR2 SYGVNS. The V end lost 6 bases, the J end lost 4 bases, and 11 bases lay between the germline ends.